The 24 T cell receptor beta chains below all came from one sample that was sequenced in a study of cytomegalovirus exposure and HLA in healthy donors (TCRdb year 2017). Library generation was performed with the immunoSEQ multiplex PCR assay. For the multiplex PCR, a mixture combining 60 forward primers for TCR Vbeta segments and 13 reverse primers for TCR Jbeta segments was used. TCRdb limited this immuneACCESS table to in-frame rearrangements with V and J called. A share of clones is missing; checked studies link under half to unresolved V genes, and the rest is unexplained. This specimen's table enumerates tens of thousands of clones. Approximately 3.8% of the sample is taken by the ten largest. The sequenced sample was PBMCs. These receptors originate from a female donor in good health and CMV-seropositive.

The V call is TRBV29-1, the J call TRBJ1-1; D ambiguous. V was shortened by 1 base and J by 4 bases, with 13 bases between the two germline ends. The CDR3 extends over 14 amino acids. Germline CDR1 SQVTM, CDR2 ANQGSEA. CDR3 in DNA: TGCAGCGTTGAAGGTACATTCTGGGCCACTGAAGCTTTCTTT. It specifies CSVEGTFWATEAFF.

The chain couples TRBV6-1 to TRBJ2-1; TRBD2 matches 13 bases. CDR3 length: 16 residues. The V gene's germline CDR1 is MNHNS and CDR2 SASEGT. Trimming took 3 bases from V and 4 from J; bases not matched to a gene: 3. The DNA for the CDR3 is TGTGCCAGCAGTGAGACTAGCGGGAGGTATTACAATGAGCAGTTCTTC. This sequence encodes CASSETSGRYYNEQFF.

CDR3 amino acids: CASSQEIGTGGSNEKLFF. CDR3 DNA: TGCGCCAGCAGCCAAGAGATAGGGACAGGGGGCTCTAATGAAAAACTGTTTTTT. This rearrangement joins TRBV4-3 to TRBJ1-4, with TRBD1 identical over 12 bases. From germline, CDR1 is LGHNA and CDR2 YSLEER. The CDR3 loop spans 18 amino acids. Trimming at V came to 0 bases and at J to 3 bases, leaving 5 bases not matched to a gene.

To note about this clone: The junction and the germline gene differ at one end; a read error may be behind it. The chain recombines TRBV29-1 with TRBJ2-1; D might be TRBD2 (5 bases). The CDR3 sequence is 13 residues long. Germline V CDR1 and CDR2: SQVTM, ANQGSEA. The chain's CDR3 is CSGESDGVGEQFF. CDR3 sequence (DNA): TGCAGCGGTGAATCCGACGGGGTGGGTGAGCAGTTCTTC.

The chain uses TRBV27 and TRBJ2-7, with D perhaps TRBD2 (6 bases). The CDR3 consists of 13 residues. V was cut by 0 bases and J by 6 bases, with 9 bases left in between. CDR1 and CDR2 (germline): MNHEY, SMNVEV (reference sequence). Written as DNA, the CDR3 is TGTGCCAGCAGTTTATCGCGGGGAGGCGAGCAGTACTTC. Protein sequence: CASSLSRGGEQYF.

The gene calls are TRBV6-5 and TRBJ1-2, with 10 bases lining up with TRBD1. This CDR3 spans 14 amino acids. The ends lost 7 bases at V and 8 bases at J; junction bases unmatched: 10. Germline V CDR1 and CDR2: MNHEY, SVGAGI. In DNA, the CDR3 is TGTGCCAGCACTGCGGACAGGGGGGTATTCGGCTACACCTTC. This sequence encodes CASTADRGVFGYTF.

The chain joins TRBV4-3 to TRBJ2-1, with D perhaps TRBD2 (7 bases). V was cut by 1 base and J by 0 bases, with 13 bases left in between. This CDR3 is 17 amino acids long. Germline loops: CDR1 LGHNA, CDR2 YSLEER. CDR3 region: CASSQGGGGSSYNEQFF. The CDR3 bases are TGCGCCAGCAGCCAAGGAGGGGGGGGGAGCTCCTACAATGAGCAGTTCTTC.

Of note for this clone: At one end, the junction sequence differs from germline, possibly due to a read error. The V and J genes are TRBV7-7 and TRBJ2-1; 9 bases are shared with TRBD2. The CDR3 runs to 15 residues. Germline-derived CDR1 and CDR2 are SSHAT and FNYEAQ (reference sequence). Here the CDR3 reads CASSVGLADSSEQFF. In DNA form, the CDR3 reads TGTGCTAGCAGCGTGGGACTAGCAGATTCTAGTGAGCAGTTCTTC.

The CDR3 here is CASSLEQIRDTQYF. The CDR3 DNA sequence: TGCGCCAGCAGCTTGGAACAGATCCGAGATACGCAGTATTTT. This chain joins TRBV5-1 and TRBJ2-3, with D unresolved. V lost 0 bases and J lost 5, with 10 bases in between. This CDR3 is built from 14 residues. Germline V CDR1 and CDR2: SGHRS, YFSETQ.

The chain has TRBV28 and TRBJ2-1; perhaps TRBD1 as D (6 bases). CDR1 is MDHEN, CDR2 SYDVKM, per germline. CDR3 length equals 12 residues. With 2 bases removed from V and 14 bases from J, the gap between germline ends came to 13 bases. CDR3 amino acids: CASSLLRQAEFF. In DNA, the CDR3 is TGTGCCAGCAGTTTACTGAGACAGGCTGAGTTCTTC.

The chain links TRBV6-6 to TRBJ1-1; a weak D match, TRBD1 (6 bases). V shed 6 bases and J shed 7 bases, with 21 bases lying between them. The V gene's germline CDR1 is MNHNY and CDR2 SVGAGI (reference sequence). This CDR3 contains 15 residues. Here the CDR3 reads CASSGRGSTDSEAFF. The CDR3 region has the DNA TGTGCCAGCAGCGGAAGGGGATCCACGGACAGTGAAGCTTTCTTT.

The rearrangement links TRBV2 to TRBJ1-1; tentative D call: TRBD1 (5 bases). Germline V CDR1 and CDR2: SNHLY, FYNNEI. This CDR3 contains 15 residues. Trimming cost V 2 bases and J 10 bases, with 20 bases left between them. The CDR3 sequence is CASSESSRGVGGAFF. In DNA form, the CDR3 reads TGTGCCAGCAGTGAAAGCTCAAGGGGCGTGGGGGGAGCTTTCTTT.

V gene TRBV7-6 combines with J gene TRBJ1-1, with TRBD1 matching over 11 bases. Germline trimming cut 4 bases from V and 6 bases from J; bases unmatched to any gene: 4. This CDR3 has 14 residues. Germline V gives CDR1 SGHVS, CDR2 FNYEAQ. The CDR3 coding sequence is TGTGCCAGCAGCTGGGGACAGGGGGTTGCTGAAGCTTTCTTT. Translated, it gives CASSWGQGVAEAFF.

This chain connects TRBV20-1 to TRBJ1-2; D may be TRBD1 (5 bases). Germline CDR1 reads DFQATT; CDR2 reads SNEGSKA (reference sequence). V dropped 3 bases and J dropped 12 bases, with 14 bases sitting between them. The CDR3 consists of 11 residues. The CDR3 region is CSARSLGGDTF. The CDR3 bases are TGCAGTGCTAGGTCCCTGGGGGGTGACACCTTC.

V usage is TRBV18 and J usage is TRBJ2-7, with 11 bases identical to TRBD1. Per the germline V gene, CDR1 is KGHSH and CDR2 is LQKENI. CDR3 length: 14 amino acids. The V gene end was trimmed by 3 bases and the J gene end by 4 bases; junction bases not matched to a gene: 2. Written as DNA, the CDR3 is TGTGCCAGCTCACCTGGGACAGGGGGGTACGAGCAGTACTTC. Translating gives CASSPGTGGYEQYF.

The V gene is TRBV28, the J gene TRBJ2-1, with 13 bases aligning to TRBD2. Germline assignment: CDR1 MDHEN and CDR2 SYDVKM. J gave up 8 bases and V 6 bases, and 4 bases lay outside the gene matches. The CDR3 totals 14 residues. CDR3: CASSRTSGRDEQFF. The CDR3 DNA follows: TGTGCCAGCAGCAGGACTAGCGGGAGAGATGAGCAGTTCTTC.

V and J are TRBV11-3 and TRBJ2-7; D not certain. The CDR3 spans 12 residues. V lost 1 base to trimming and J lost 7 bases, with 8 bases between them. Germline CDR1 reads SGHNT; CDR2 reads YENEEA. In DNA, the CDR3 is TGTGCCAGCAGCTTAGCTAGAGATGAGCAGTACTTC. It translates to CASSLARDEQYF.

The chain uses TRBV10-3 and TRBJ2-3; 11 nucleotides align to TRBD2. V was clipped by 7 bases and J by 1 base; unmatched bases: 10. Looked up from germline, CDR1 is ENHRY and CDR2 is SYGVKD. The CDR3 runs to 17 residues. This CDR3 is CAITAGSTSGGTDTQYF. The CDR3 coding sequence is TGTGCCATCACGGCAGGGTCGACTAGCGGGGGCACAGATACGCAGTATTTT.

This chain links TRBV5-6 with TRBJ1-5; D not certain. The CDR3 covers 12 residues. V was pared by 3 bases and J by 6 bases, with 7 bases between. The germline CDR1 and CDR2 sequences are SGHDT and YYEEEE. CDR3 residues: CASSYLGQPQHF. CDR3 in DNA: TGTGCCAGCAGCTATCTAGGTCAGCCCCAGCATTTT.

This chain uses TRBV7-8 with TRBJ1-2, with D possibly TRBD1 on 6 matching bases. The CDR3 loop spans 13 amino acids. From germline, CDR1 is SGHVS and CDR2 FQNEAQ. Deletions cut 5 bases from V and 2 bases from J, with 9 bases between. DNA for the CDR3: TGTGCCAGCAGCCCGGACAGAAACTATGGCTACACCTTC. Protein product: CASSPDRNYGYTF.

V and J are TRBV6-5 and TRBJ2-7; 8 nucleotides match TRBD2. The CDR3 consists of 15 residues. After removal of 5 bases from V and 2 bases from J, the junction contained 8 bases not matched to a gene. Germline V CDR1 and CDR2: MNHEY, SVGAGI. The CDR3 reads CASSLSGGAPYEQYF. The CDR3 bases are TGTGCCAGCAGTCTCTCCGGGGGGGCTCCCTACGAGCAGTACTTC.

This chain connects TRBV4-1 to TRBJ1-2, with TRBD1 matching over 7 bases. CDR1 and CDR2 from the germline V gene are MGHRA and YSYEKL. The CDR3 totals 15 residues. The trim removed 2 bases at V and 4 bases at J, leaving 7 bases unmatched. CDR3 nucleotides: TGCGCCAGCAGCCAATTACAGGGGATCGGCTATGGCTACACCTTC. Translating gives CASSQLQGIGYGYTF.

V gene TRBV11-3 combines with J gene TRBJ2-2, with no clear D. The CDR3 totals 16 residues. In germline, CDR1 is SGHNT, CDR2 YENEEA. The V gene lost 2 bases and the J gene lost 1 base, with 11 bases spanning the gap. CDR3 coding DNA: TGTGCCAGCAGCTTAAATCGCCAGAAGAACACCGGGGAGCTGTTTTTT. It codes for CASSLNRQKNTGELFF.

This chain joins TRBV11-2 and TRBJ2-4; 9 nucleotides agree with TRBD1. V shed 1 base, J shed 9 bases, and the junction held 7 bases outside the gene matches. The CDR3 contains 15 residues. From germline, CDR1 is SGHAT and CDR2 FQNNGV. Written as DNA, the CDR3 is TGTGCCAGCAGCTTAGGGGACAGGGAGATAGGCATTCAGTACTTC. Its protein product is CASSLGDREIGIQYF. The full variable domain, in which reference TRBV11-2 and TRBJ2-4 provide the parts outside the CDR3, is EAGVAQSPRYKIIEKRQSVAFWCNPISGHATLYWYQQILGQGPKLLIQFQNNGVVDDSQLPKDRFSAERLKGVDSTLKIQPAKLEDSAVYLCASSLGDREIGIQYFGAGTRLSVL.